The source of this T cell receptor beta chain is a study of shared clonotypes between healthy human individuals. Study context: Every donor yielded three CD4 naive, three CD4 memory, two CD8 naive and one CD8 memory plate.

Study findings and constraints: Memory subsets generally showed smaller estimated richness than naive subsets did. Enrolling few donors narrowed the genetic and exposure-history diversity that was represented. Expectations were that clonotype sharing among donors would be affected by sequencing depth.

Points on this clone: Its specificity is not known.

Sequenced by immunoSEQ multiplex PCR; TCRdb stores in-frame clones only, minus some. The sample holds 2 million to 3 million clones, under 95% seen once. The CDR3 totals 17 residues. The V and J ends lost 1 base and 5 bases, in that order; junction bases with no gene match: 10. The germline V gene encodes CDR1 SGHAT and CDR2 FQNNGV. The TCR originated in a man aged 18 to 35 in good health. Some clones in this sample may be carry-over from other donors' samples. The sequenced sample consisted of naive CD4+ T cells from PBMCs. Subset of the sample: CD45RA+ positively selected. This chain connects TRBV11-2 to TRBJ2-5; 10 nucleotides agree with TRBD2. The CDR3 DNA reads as TGTGCCAGCAGCTTAGTAGCCACTAGCGGGATAGGGGAGACCCAGTACTTC. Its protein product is CASSLVATSGIGETQYF.